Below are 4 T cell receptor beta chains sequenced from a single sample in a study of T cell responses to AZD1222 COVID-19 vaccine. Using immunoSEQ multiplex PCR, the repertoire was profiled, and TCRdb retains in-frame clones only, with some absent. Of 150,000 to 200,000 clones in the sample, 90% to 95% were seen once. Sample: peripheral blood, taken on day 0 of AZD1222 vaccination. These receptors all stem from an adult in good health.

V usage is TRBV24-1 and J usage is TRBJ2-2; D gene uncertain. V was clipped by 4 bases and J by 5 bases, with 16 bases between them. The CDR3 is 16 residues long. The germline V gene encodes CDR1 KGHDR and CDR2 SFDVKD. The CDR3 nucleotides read TGTGCCACCAGTGAGCTGACACCCTTAGGGACCGGGGAGCTGTTTTTT. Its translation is CATSELTPLGTGELFF.

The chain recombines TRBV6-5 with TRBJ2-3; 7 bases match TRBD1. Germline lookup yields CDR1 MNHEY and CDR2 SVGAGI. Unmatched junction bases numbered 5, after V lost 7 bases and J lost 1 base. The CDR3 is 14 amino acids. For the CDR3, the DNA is TGTGCCAGCAACCCTGGACAGGGCACAGATACGCAGTATTTT. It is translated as CASNPGQGTDTQYF.

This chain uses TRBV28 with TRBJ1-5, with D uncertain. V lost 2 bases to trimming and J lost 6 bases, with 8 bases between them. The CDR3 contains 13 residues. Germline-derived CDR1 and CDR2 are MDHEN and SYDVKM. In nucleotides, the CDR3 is TGTGCCAGCAGTTTACGATCGGTTCAGCCCCAGCATTTT. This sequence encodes CASSLRSVQPQHF.

The CDR3 coding sequence is TGCGCCAGCAGCCAAGATCAGGGACTAAAATACGAGCAGTACTTC. Translation gives CASSQDQGLKYEQYF. V is TRBV4-1 and J is TRBJ2-7, with TRBD2 matching over 7 bases. The CDR3 runs 15 residues. From germline, CDR1 is MGHRA and CDR2 YSYEKL. J lost 4 bases, V lost 0 bases, and 6 bases had no gene match.